This paragraph covers one TCR beta chain sequence. This record belongs to a study of T cell responses to AZD1222 COVID-19 vaccine. Profiled with immunoSEQ multiplex PCR; TCRdb holds only in-frame clones, not every one. The sample consists of 120,000 or so clones, approximately 90% of them appearing once. CDR3 length: 13 amino acids. Germline V gives CDR1 MNHEY, CDR2 SMNVEV (reference sequence). Trimming took 6 bases from V and 6 from J, leaving 15 bases between them. Here the sequenced sample was peripheral blood, taken on day 0 of AZD1222 vaccination. The chain employs TRBV27 and TRBJ2-7; perhaps TRBD1 as D (5 bases). The TCR was taken from an adult in good health. CDR3: CASSDPQGGEQYV. The CDR3 DNA is TGTGCCAGCAGCGACCCGCAGGGTGGCGAGCAGTACGTC.